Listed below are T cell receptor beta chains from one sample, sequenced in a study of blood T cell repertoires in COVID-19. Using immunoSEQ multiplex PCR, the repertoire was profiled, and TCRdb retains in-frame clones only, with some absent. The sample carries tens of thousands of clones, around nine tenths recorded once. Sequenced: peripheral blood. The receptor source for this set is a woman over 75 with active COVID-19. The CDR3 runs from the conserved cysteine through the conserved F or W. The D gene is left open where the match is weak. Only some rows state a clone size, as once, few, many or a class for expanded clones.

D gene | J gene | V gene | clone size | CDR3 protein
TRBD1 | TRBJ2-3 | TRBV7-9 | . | CASTGQGSTDTQYF
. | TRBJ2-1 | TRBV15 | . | CATSRDGSGNPYNEQFF
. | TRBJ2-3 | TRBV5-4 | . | CASSLDSQWRYF
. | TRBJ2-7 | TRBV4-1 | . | CASSLTSAYEQYF
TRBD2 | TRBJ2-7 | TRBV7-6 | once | CASSSYGLADEQYF
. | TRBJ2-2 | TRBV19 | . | CASSIDEGRAGELFF
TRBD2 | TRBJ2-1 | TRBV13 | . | CASSSGGGGARNEQFF
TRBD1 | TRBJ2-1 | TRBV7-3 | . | CASSLGLGQGRNEQFF
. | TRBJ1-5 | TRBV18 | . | CASSPARDQPQHF
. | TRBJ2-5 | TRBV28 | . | CASSLTPPGAILETQYF
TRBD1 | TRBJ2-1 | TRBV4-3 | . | CASSQDLRQGAYNEQFF
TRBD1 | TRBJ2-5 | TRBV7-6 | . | CASSLALLRDRRETQYF
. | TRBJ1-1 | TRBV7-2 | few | CASSTASREAFF
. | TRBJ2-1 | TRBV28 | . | CASSLLENNEQFF
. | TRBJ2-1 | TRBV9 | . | CASSKRRGLYNEQFF
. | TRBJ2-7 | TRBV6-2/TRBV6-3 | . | CASSYDSYEQYF
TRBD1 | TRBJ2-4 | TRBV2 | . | CASSVAGGENIQYF
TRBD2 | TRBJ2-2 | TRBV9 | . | CASRRTSGGIAGELFF
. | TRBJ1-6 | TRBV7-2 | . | CATRGGAYNSPLHF
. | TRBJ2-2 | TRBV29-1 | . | CSVEESTGSSGELFF
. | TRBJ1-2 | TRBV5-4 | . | CASSSSGNWPYGYTF
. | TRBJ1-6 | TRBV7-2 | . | CASSLGVNSPLHF
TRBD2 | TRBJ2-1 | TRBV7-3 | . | CASSSHIAGGPGNEQFF
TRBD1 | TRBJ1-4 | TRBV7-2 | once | CASSSRDRGEKLFF
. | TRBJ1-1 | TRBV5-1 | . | CASSLLGQGGPQGEAFF
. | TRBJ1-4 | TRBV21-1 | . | CASSHRTGLVVEKLFF
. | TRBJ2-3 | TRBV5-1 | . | CASRQGRTFMDTQYF
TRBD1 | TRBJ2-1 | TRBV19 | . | CASSIGTGIYNEQFF
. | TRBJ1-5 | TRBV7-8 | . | CASSSGSGTQHF
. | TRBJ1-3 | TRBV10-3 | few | CAISESKGRGNTIYF
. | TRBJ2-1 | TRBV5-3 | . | CARSLDYRVFIDHNEQFF
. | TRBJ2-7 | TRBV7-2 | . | CASSLSAGTSYEQYF
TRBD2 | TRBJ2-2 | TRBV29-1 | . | CSVEDRPSGLNTGELFF
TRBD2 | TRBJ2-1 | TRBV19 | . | CASSRLTSGRYNEQFF
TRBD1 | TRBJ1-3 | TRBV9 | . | CASSVDWGQLSGNTIYF
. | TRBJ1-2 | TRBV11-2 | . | CASSQNINYGYTF
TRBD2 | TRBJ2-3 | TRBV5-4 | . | CASSPLAGAEDTQYF
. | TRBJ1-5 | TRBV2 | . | CASSVGQGNQPQHF
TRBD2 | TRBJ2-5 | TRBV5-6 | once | CASSFLAGGQETQYF
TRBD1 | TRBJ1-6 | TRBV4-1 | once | CASSQIPGTGSSPLHF
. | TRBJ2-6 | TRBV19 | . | CASRRGSSGANVLTF
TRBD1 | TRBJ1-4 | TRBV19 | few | CASTTGDATNEKLFF
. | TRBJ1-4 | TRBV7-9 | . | CASSPPGGGEKLFF
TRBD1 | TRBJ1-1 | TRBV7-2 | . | CASSSPMDRVGTEAFF
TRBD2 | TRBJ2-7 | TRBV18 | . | CASRGTSGGRSSYEQYF
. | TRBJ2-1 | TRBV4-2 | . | CASSHPSYNSNEQFF
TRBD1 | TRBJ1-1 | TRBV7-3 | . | CASSLQGVDTEAFF
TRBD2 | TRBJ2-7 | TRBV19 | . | CASSIPGVAGDEQYF
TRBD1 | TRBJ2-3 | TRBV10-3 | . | CAISESRGPDTQYF
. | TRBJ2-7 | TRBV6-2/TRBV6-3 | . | CASSAGEQYF
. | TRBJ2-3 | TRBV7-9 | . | CASSYRGLGTDTQYF
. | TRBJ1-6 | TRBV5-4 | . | CASSLEGRNSPLHF
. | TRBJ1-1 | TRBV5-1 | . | CASSLAQSRGTEAFF